This T cell receptor beta chain was identified during a study of PD-1 blockade in classical Hodgkin lymphoma. Study at large: The nivolumab dose that patients received was 3 mg/kg, given intravenously every 2 weeks. Study-wide results and caveats: Exclusion applied to patients who initiated nivolumab less than 1 year following ASCT. Complete responders matched newly diagnosed patients in baseline diversity. There was a significant rise in CD4+ TCR diversity by C4D1, with no such rise for CD8+.

The CDR3 runs 13 residues. V lost 4 bases to trimming and J lost 0 bases, with 7 bases between them. Germline lookup yields CDR1 SGHNT and CDR2 YYREEE (reference sequence). Produced via immunoSEQ multiplex PCR; TCRdb's table is partial and in-frame only. The sample lists under 65,000 clones; roughly nine tenths were seen once. In the case of this clone: The antigen remains unidentified.

The patients all showed relapse after autologous stem cell transplantation, while their brentuximab vedotin exposure varied. The receptor was derived from a human donor with classical Hodgkin lymphoma. The J gene is TRBJ1-1, the V gene TRBV5-4; D uncertain. The sample was peripheral blood mononuclear cells (PBMCs), taken at baseline. The CDR3 region is CASSLEMNTEAFF. DNA for the CDR3: TGTGCCAGCAGCCTAGAAATGAACACTGAAGCTTTCTTT.